These 5 T cell receptor beta chains were sequenced from one sample in a study of control samples from healthy donors and cancer patients. The assay was immunoSEQ multiplex PCR, and TCRdb's table has in-frame clones only and misses some. The sample consists of about 60,000 clones, roughly 85% of them appearing once. The source material was blood. The receptor source for this set is a man aged 35-49 years in good health.

V gene TRBV6-5 combines with J gene TRBJ2-7; possibly TRBD2 for D (5 bases). The germline V gene encodes CDR1 MNHEY and CDR2 SVGAGI. CDR3 size: 13 residues. Trimming took 4 bases from V and 2 from J, leaving 9 bases between them. Here the CDR3 DNA reads TGTGCCAGCAGTTCCGGACTGACCTACGAGCAGTACTTC. As protein: CASSSGLTYEQYF.

The J gene is TRBJ2-2, the V gene TRBV30, with D possibly matching TRBD2 (5 bases). The CDR3 is 14 residues long. The V end lost 3 bases, the J end lost 6 bases, and 14 bases lay between the germline ends. Germline loops: CDR1 GTSNPN, CDR2 SVGIG (reference sequence). CDR3 in DNA: TGTGCCTGGAGGGGCGACGCGGAGGCCGGGGAGCTGTTTTTT. This encodes CAWRGDAEAGELFF.

The chain uses TRBV5-6 and TRBJ1-6; 8 bases map to TRBD1. The CDR3 spans 14 residues. The V gene end was trimmed by 4 bases and the J gene end by 7 bases; junction bases not matched to a gene: 4. Germline V gives CDR1 SGHDT, CDR2 YYEEEE. The CDR3 loop reads CASSARGPNSPLHF. The DNA of the CDR3 is TGTGCCAGCAGCGCCAGGGGGCCGAATTCACCCCTCCACTTT.

This clone was seen only a few times. The chain joins TRBV4-3 to TRBJ2-2; 14 bases map to TRBD2. J gave up 9 bases and V 0 bases, and 6 bases lay outside the gene matches. Germline loops: CDR1 LGHNA, CDR2 YSLEER. The CDR3 runs to 17 residues. The CDR3 is CASSQESGLAGAWELFF. Written as DNA, the CDR3 is TGCGCCAGCAGCCAAGAGTCGGGACTAGCGGGAGCCTGGGAGCTGTTTTTT.

The rearrangement joins TRBV7-2 to TRBJ2-7, with 11 bases matching TRBD1. The V segment lost 6 bases and the J segment 3 bases; nucleotides outside the gene matches: 7. CDR1 SGHTA and CDR2 FQGNSA come from the germline V gene. The CDR3 spans 15 residues. For the CDR3, the DNA is TGTGCCAGCAGTACTGACGGGACAGGGGGCTACGAGCAGTACTTC. As protein: CASSTDGTGGYEQYF.